This is a list of T cell receptor beta chains from one sample in a study of beta chain features in type 1 diabetes. The assay was immunoSEQ multiplex PCR, and TCRdb's table has in-frame clones only and misses some. This sample has some 290,000 clones, with 13% to 15% found just once. The sample was naive CD4+ T cells from blood. These receptors were taken from a man aged 30 to 39 with type 1 diabetes. Both conserved end residues are part of each CDR3. The order of the fields is clone size, J gene, D gene, V gene, CDR3 length, CDR3 DNA, CDR3 protein. D genes are given only for firm matches. A row's size may be missing; if present it is once, few, many or a size class.

>-|TRBJ2-1|-|TRBV7-9|14
TGTGCCAGCAGCCCGGTAACAGTTTACAATGAGCAGTTCTTC
CASSPVTVYNEQFF
>-|TRBJ2-3|-|TRBV27|13
TGTGCCAGCAGTTTCACCTACAGGGATACGCAGTATTTT
CASSFTYRDTQYF
>few|TRBJ1-2|-|TRBV5-4|15
TGTGCCAGCAGCTTGGGGTCGTCGTCGGGCTATGGCTACACCTTC
CASSLGSSSGYGYTF
>few|TRBJ2-2|TRBD1|TRBV9|15
TGTGCCAGCAGCGTGTCCGGGACAGGGGGCGGGGAGCTGTTTTTT
CASSVSGTGGGELFF
>-|TRBJ2-4|-|TRBV28|16
TGTGCCAGCAGTTTTCGGTCACCTGAGGCCAAAAACATTCAGTACTTC
CASSFRSPEAKNIQYF
>-|TRBJ1-1|-|TRBV5-1|15
TGCGCCAGCAGCTTTGACAGTCTAAGGAACACTGAAGCTTTCTTT
CASSFDSLRNTEAFF
>few|TRBJ2-7|-|TRBV7-2|15
TGTGCCAGCAGCACCGGCGGGACAGCGGTCTACGAGCAGTACTTC
CASSTGGTAVYEQYF
>-|TRBJ2-7|TRBD2|TRBV5-1|17
TGCGCCAGCAGCTTGAAGGGACTAGCGGGAGTTTCGTACGAGCAGTACTTC
CASSLKGLAGVSYEQYF
>-|TRBJ1-2|TRBD1|TRBV5-5|14
TGTGCCAGCAGCAACGACAGGGTAGAATATGGCTACACCTTC
CASSNDRVEYGYTF
>-|TRBJ1-2|-|TRBV7-9|16
TGTGCCAGCAGCCCTTACGGGGGGGGTATCGGCTATGGCTACACCTTC
CASSPYGGGIGYGYTF
>-|TRBJ1-2|TRBD1|TRBV25-1|15
TGTGCCAGCAGCGGACAGGGTTTGTCAAGCTATGGCTACACCTTC
CASSGQGLSSYGYTF
>-|TRBJ1-4|TRBD1|TRBV9|15
TGTGCCAGCAGCGTAAGGGGACAGGGGCGTGAAAAACTGTTTTTT
CASSVRGQGREKLFF
>few|TRBJ2-1|TRBD2|TRBV7-3|14
TGTGCCAGCAGCCCCACTAGCGTGTACAATGAGCAGTTCTTC
CASSPTSVYNEQFF
>few|TRBJ2-5|-|TRBV6-5|14
TGTGCCAGCAGTGGTCTGGGGAGCAGGGAGACCCAGTACTTC
CASSGLGSRETQYF
>-|TRBJ2-2|TRBD1|TRBV30|15
TGTGCCTCCAAACTGAAGGGACAGGGAGCCGGGGAGCTGTTTTTT
CASKLKGQGAGELFF
>-|TRBJ2-5|TRBD1|TRBV7-3|15
TGTGCCAGCAGCTCCTCCGGGACAGGGGACGGGACCCAGTACTTC
CASSSSGTGDGTQYF
>few|TRBJ1-5|-|TRBV6-5|16
TGTGCCAGCAGTTCCCTAGGCGGGTCCTTTAATCAGCCCCAGCATTTT
CASSSLGGSFNQPQHF
>-|TRBJ2-1|TRBD2|TRBV10-3|13
TGTGCCATCAAAGGCGGGGGGGGCAATGAGCAGTTCTTC
CAIKGGGGNEQFF
>few|TRBJ2-7|-|TRBV1|12
TGCACCAGCAGCCAACCCTTCTACGAGCAGTACTTC
CTSSQPFYEQYF
>-|TRBJ2-2|TRBD2|TRBV4-2|16
TGTGCCAGCAGCCAAGAAGGGACTAGGTATACCGGGGAGCTGTTTTTT
CASSQEGTRYTGELFF
>few|TRBJ1-5|TRBD1|TRBV28|14
TGTGCCAGCAGCACAGGGGGCGGGTATCAGCCCCAGCATTTT
CASSTGGGYQPQHF
>few|TRBJ1-2|TRBD1|TRBV5-6|14
TGTGCCAGCGTGGACAGGGGTAACCCTTATGGCTACACCTTC
CASVDRGNPYGYTF
>-|TRBJ2-7|TRBD1|TRBV18|14
TGTGCCAGCTCACCGCTAGGACAGGGCTACGAGCAGTACTTC
CASSPLGQGYEQYF
>-|TRBJ2-5|-|TRBV18|12
TGTGCCAGCTCACCTCAGATCGAGACCCAGTACTTC
CASSPQIETQYF